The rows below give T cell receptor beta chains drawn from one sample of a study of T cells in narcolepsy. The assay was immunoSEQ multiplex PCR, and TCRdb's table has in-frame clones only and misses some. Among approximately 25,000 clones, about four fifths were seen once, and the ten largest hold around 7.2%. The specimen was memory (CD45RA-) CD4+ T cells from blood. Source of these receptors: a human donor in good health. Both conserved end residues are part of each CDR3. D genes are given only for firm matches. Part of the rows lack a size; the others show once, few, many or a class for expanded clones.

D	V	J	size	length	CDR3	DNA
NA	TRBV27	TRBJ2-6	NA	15	CASSFSPPGANVLTF	TGTGCCAGCAGTTTTTCACCTCCTGGGGCCAACGTCCTGACTTTC
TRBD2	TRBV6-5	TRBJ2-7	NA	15	CASSTLAGGASEQYF	TGTGCCAGCAGTACCTTGGCGGGGGGGGCGTCCGAGCAGTACTTC
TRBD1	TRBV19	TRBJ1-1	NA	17	CASNGGIGTGGSGEAFF	TGTGCCAGTAACGGAGGAATAGGGACAGGGGGCTCGGGTGAAGCTTTCTTT
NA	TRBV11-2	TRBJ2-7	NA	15	CASSLGGQGSHEQYF	TGTGCCAGCAGCTTAGGCGGGCAGGGGTCCCACGAGCAGTACTTC
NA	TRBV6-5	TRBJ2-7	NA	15	CASTSGTATSYEQYF	TGTGCCAGCACTTCCGGGACGGCAACTTCCTACGAGCAGTACTTC
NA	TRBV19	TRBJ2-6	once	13	CASSNSGANVLTF	TGTGCCAGTAGTAATTCTGGGGCCAACGTCCTGACTTTC
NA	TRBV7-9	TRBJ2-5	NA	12	CASSFAGETQYF	TGTGCCAGCAGCTTCGCCGGAGAGACCCAGTACTTC
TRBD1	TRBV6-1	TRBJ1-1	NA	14	CASTLGQTSTEAFF	TGTGCCAGCACATTGGGACAGACAAGCACTGAAGCTTTCTTT
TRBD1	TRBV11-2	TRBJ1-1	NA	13	CASSPDRGSEAFF	TGTGCCAGCAGCCCGGACAGGGGAAGTGAAGCTTTCTTT
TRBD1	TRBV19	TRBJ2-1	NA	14	CASSPTRGLREQFF	TGTGCCAGTAGCCCCACGAGGGGGCTGAGGGAGCAGTTCTTC
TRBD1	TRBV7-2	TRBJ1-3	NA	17	CASSIKAGGLIGNTIYF	TGTGCCAGCAGTATAAAAGCAGGGGGCTTGATTGGAAACACCATATATTTT
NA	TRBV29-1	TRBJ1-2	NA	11	CSVEVSYGYTF	TGCAGCGTTGAGGTCAGCTATGGCTACACCTTC
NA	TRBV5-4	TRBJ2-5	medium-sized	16	CASSLGLPQAGETQYF	TGTGCCAGCAGCTTGGGACTTCCCCAGGCGGGGGAGACCCAGTACTTC
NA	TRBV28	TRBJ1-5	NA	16	CASSAGTYYSNQPQHF	TGTGCCAGCAGTGCGGGGACATACTATAGCAATCAGCCCCAGCATTTT
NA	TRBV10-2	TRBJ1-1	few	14	CASSASAGNTEAFF	TGCGCCAGCAGTGCTTCGGCCGGGAACACTGAAGCTTTCTTT